The 10 T cell receptor beta chains listed next were all sequenced from one sample in a study of cytomegalovirus exposure and HLA in healthy donors. The study ran its PCR with 60 Vbeta and 13 Jbeta primers. Produced via immunoSEQ multiplex PCR; TCRdb's table is partial and in-frame only. Of over 130,000 clones in the sample, roughly four fifths are singletons; the top ten hold approximately 2.3%. The sequenced material came from PBMCs. The source of these receptors is a male donor in good health and CMV-seronegative.

This chain joins TRBV10-3 and TRBJ2-7; D possibly corresponds to TRBD2 (5 bases). The CDR3 consists of 12 residues. Germline CDR1 reads ENHRY; CDR2 reads SYGVKD. Trimming cost V 0 bases and J 6 bases, with 6 bases left between them. In DNA, the CDR3 is TGTGCCATCAGTGAGTCCACTAGCGAGCAGTACTTC. It codes for CAISESTSEQYF.

This chain uses TRBV10-1 with TRBJ2-2, with 9 bases lining up with TRBD2. After removal of 6 bases from V and 7 bases from J, the junction contained 3 bases not matched to a gene. This CDR3 comprises 13 residues. CDR1 is WNHNN, CDR2 SYGVQD, per germline (reference sequence). The CDR3 protein is CASRGTSIGELFF. CDR3 nucleotides: TGCGCCAGCAGGGGGACTAGCATCGGGGAGCTGTTTTTT.

The genes are TRBV2 and TRBJ1-2; the D is unclear. The CDR3 has 12 amino acids. From germline, CDR1 is SNHLY and CDR2 FYNNEI. The V end lost 4 bases, the J end lost 8 bases, and 11 bases lay between the germline ends. The CDR3 region is CASSVRAGGYTF. CDR3 nucleotide sequence: TGTGCCAGCAGTGTTAGGGCGGGGGGCTACACCTTC.

The gene calls are TRBV5-8 and TRBJ2-1, with 10 nucleotides matching TRBD1. Losses at the gene ends were 2 bases for V and 6 bases for J; bases not matched to a gene: 5. Germline CDR1 and CDR2: SGHTS and YDEGEE. This CDR3 contains 15 residues. In DNA, the CDR3 is TGTGCCAGCAGCTTCAGGGACAGGGGCCCCAATGAGCAGTTCTTC. It specifies CASSFRDRGPNEQFF.

This clone was found a few times. The chain employs TRBV6-4 and TRBJ2-7; 14 bases fit TRBD2. The CDR3 contains 20 residues. The J segment lost 1 base and the V segment lost 7 bases, leaving 18 bases of the junction unmatched. Per the germline V gene, CDR1 is MRHNA and CDR2 is SNTAGT. CDR3 sequence (DNA): TGTGCCAGCATTCTACCGGGACTAGCGGGAGCAGGATGTTTTTCCTACGAGCAGTACTTC. Translating gives CASILPGLAGAGCFSYEQYF.

The rearrangement links TRBV30 to TRBJ2-4; TRBD2 is a possible D gene (5 bases). CDR1 and CDR2 (germline): GTSNPN, SVGIG (reference sequence). V was clipped by 4 bases and J by 2 bases, with 6 bases between them. The CDR3 sequence is 12 residues long. CDR3 residues: CAWTGTKNIQYF. CDR3 nucleotide sequence: TGTGCCTGGACCGGGACCAAAAACATTCAGTACTTC.

This sequence joins TRBV9 and TRBJ2-7; a possible D gene is TRBD2 (6 bases). The CDR3 contains 13 residues. Germline lookup yields CDR1 SGDLS and CDR2 YYNGEE. Trimming removed 2 bases from V and 6 bases from J, with 12 bases in between. The CDR3 sequence is CASSVGGSPEQYF. CDR3 nucleotide sequence: TGTGCCAGCAGCGTCGGAGGGTCACCCGAGCAGTACTTC.

This clone has more than one count but fewer than ten. The chain recombines TRBV7-9 with TRBJ1-4; D not resolved. Trimming shortened V by 0 bases and J by 8 bases, and 7 bases separated the two germline ends. Germline V CDR1 and CDR2: SEHNR, FQNEAQ (reference sequence). The CDR3 runs to 13 residues. Here the CDR3 DNA reads TGTGCCAGCAGCTTAGCTCCGGAGGAAAAACTGTTTTTT. Its translation: CASSLAPEEKLFF.

For the CDR3, the DNA is TGTGCCAGCAGCGTACCCAAAGGGGGCACCGGGGAGCTGTTTTTT. This encodes CASSVPKGGTGELFF. This rearrangement joins TRBV9 to TRBJ2-2, with D perhaps TRBD1 (6 bases). Germline V gene lookup returns CDR1 SGDLS and CDR2 YYNGEE. Trimming left V 1 base short and J 4 bases short, with 11 bases between. The CDR3 has 15 residues.

This rearrangement joins TRBV7-2 to TRBJ2-7, with 7 bases that match TRBD1. CDR3 length: 15 amino acids. Looked up from germline, CDR1 is SGHTA and CDR2 is FQGNSA. With 1 base clipped from V and 2 bases from J, the junction kept 5 bases outside the gene matches. The CDR3 sequence: CASSLDRDRAYEQYF. CDR3 in DNA: TGTGCCAGCAGCTTAGACCGGGACAGAGCCTACGAGCAGTACTTC. The full variable domain, in which reference TRBV7-2 and TRBJ2-7 provide the parts outside the CDR3, is GAGVSQSPSNKVTEKGKDVELRCDPISGHTALYWYRQSLGQGLEFLIYFQGNSAPDKSGLPSDRFSAERTGGSVSTLTIQRTQQEDSAVYLCASSLDRDRAYEQYFGPGTRLTVT.